This TCR beta chain comes out of a study of chemoradiotherapy in HPV16-positive cancers. General observations from the study: The functional HPV-specific definition rests on just a couple of HPV16-positive patients. During treatment, candidate HPV-specific clones and E7-related motifs expanded in tumor.

Sequencing was performed with immunoSEQ multiplex PCR; in TCRdb, only in-frame clones are kept and a portion is missing. The table shows over 1,500 clones, with 90% to 96% occurring only once. Samples were taken several times over chemoradiotherapy. Regarding this clone: Its specificity is not known.

The germline CDR1 and CDR2 sequences are SGHRS and YFSETQ. Trimming shortened V by 0 bases and J by 7 bases, and 17 bases separated the two germline ends. This CDR3 has 16 amino acids. The source is a human donor with HPV-associated anogenital cancer. Sequencing was performed on tumor tissue, taken from a patient who underwent chemoradiotherapy. J is TRBJ2-1 and V is TRBV5-1; TRBD2 is a possible D gene (6 bases). The CDR3 nucleotides are TGCGCCAGCAGCTTGGAACCGGGAGCCGGGTCTAATGAGCAGTTCTTC. It is translated as CASSLEPGAGSNEQFF.